This section outlines one T cell receptor beta chain sequence together with its context. Relative to its sample, this clonotype is medium-sized (0.01 to 0.1%). Its antigen remains undetermined. No base-level quality is on record; no much larger clone is a single base apart. Genomic DNA extracted from peripheral blood, rather than sorted cells or RNA, was used as the source for amplification of TCR beta rearrangements. Using a mixed TRB-A/B primer pool, multiplex touch-down PCR amplified rearranged TRB sequences covering the V, D and J segments. Illumina adapters and sample indices were attached to the amplicons through two consecutive PCR reactions run with Phusion HS II polymerase. After gel purification with the NucleoSpin Gel and PCR Clean-up kit, the amplicons were checked using Qubit and an Agilent 2100 Bioanalyzer. Sequencing of the libraries was done on an Illumina MiSeq with paired-end, single-indexed 600-cycle runs. On the authors' methods: MiXCR versions 2.12 and 3.0.5 were used to process the TRB sequences. Each unique CDR3 nucleotide sequence counted as one clone, and only productive sequences with at least two reads were retained. Shannon diversity, evenness, clonality (one minus evenness), and alpha-parameterized diversity profiles from alpha 0 to 5 were included as repertoire metrics. The IGoR algorithm was used to compute generation probabilities of clones in paired pre- and post-chemotherapy samples. The public reads were reanalyzed by TCRdb: fastp trimming at Q25, MiXCR alignment, in-frame beta chains only. One record per CDR3 amino acid sequence lists the most common genes and DNA. These V and J calls derive from TCRdb rather than the authors' analysis. In all, the sample holds 1,100 or so distinct CDR3 sequences, and roughly a quarter of those were seen once. The ten largest make up roughly 13% of the sample.

These data belong to a study of T cell repertoires in aging, cancer and after chemotherapy (dated by TCRdb to about 2019). About the investigation overall: Donors spanned six age groups from 30 or younger to 70 or older, with at least three individuals per group. In the solid tumor group, paired pre- and post-chemotherapy samples were obtained from brain tumor (glioblastoma) patients receiving temozolomide-based therapy. The complete dataset included 8 million to 9 million TCR reads. Peripheral blood TCR beta repertoires from healthy donors and cancer patients were profiled to examine immunoaging and T cell reconstitution after chemotherapy. The cohort comprised about 220 cancer patients, roughly 94 with hematological and around 120 with solid cancers, plus 95 healthy donors as a reference group.

Unmatched junction bases come to 4, with V trimmed by 4 bases and J by 2 bases. The CDR3 runs 14 amino acids, cysteine and phenylalanine included. CDR3 DNA only is kept here, 42 bases in frame from base 1. The germline V gene gives CDR1 as SGHRS and CDR2 as YFSETQ. Summary of the overall study and its limitations: According to the authors, the repertoire data do not allow conclusions to be drawn about immunological memory after chemotherapy. An increase in median generation probability over the chemotherapy interval was observed in both cancer cohorts, suggesting that the repertoire was reconstituted through rebound thymic output. Compared with age-matched healthy donors, untreated patients with hematological or solid cancers had significantly lower TCR diversity and higher clonality in blood. In healthy donors, the decline in TCR diversity with age was mainly due to loss of richness, whereas in cancer patients loss of evenness also played a role.

The clonotype was recovered from a human donor with a solid tumor. Sequences were obtained from blood. This receptor chain uses TRBV5-1 and TRBJ1-1; TRBD1 fits 8 bases in the junction. The encoded CDR3 is CASSPQGANTEAFF. The DNA sequence reads TGCGCCAGCAGCCCTCAGGGGGCCAACACTGAAGCTTTCTTT.